This T cell receptor (beta chain) comes out of a study of T cells in Graves' hyperthyroidism and ophthalmopathy. Study-wide results and caveats: A median approximately 6.8 months before onset, the model predicted ophthalmopathy.

Regarding this clonotype: Its target is unknown. The DNA is left out, because the CDR3 cannot be placed on it with certainty; the CDR3 is given as TCRdb lists it.

Amplified TCR beta CDR3 regions came from RNA transcripts. Researchers ran a first-round RT-PCR on the TCR CDR3 using the HTBI primer set. One entry per CDR3 protein results from TCRdb running MiXCR on the multiplex PCR reads. The sample carries 480,000 or so distinct CDR3 sequences, over 45% recorded once. Including both end residues, the CDR3 is 15 amino acids long. The sequence came from an adult woman with Graves' disease, either hyperthyroidism or ophthalmopathy (not recorded which). Sequenced material: peripheral blood or thyroid tissue (not recorded which). V and J are TRBV12-3 or TRBV12-4 and TRBJ2-2; no DNA check was done on the table's D call, TRBD2. Here the CDR3 reads CASSFAGGSTGEPFF.